The present TCR beta chain was sequenced within a study of chemoradiotherapy in HPV16-positive cancers. CDR1 and CDR2 (germline): SGHNT, YYREEE (reference sequence). The CDR3 is 15 residues long. Trimming shortened V by 3 bases and J by 3 bases, and 13 bases separated the two germline ends. Repertoires were generated with immunoSEQ multiplex PCR, while TCRdb's copy carries only in-frame clones and drops some. Of 15,000 to 20,000 clones in the sample, roughly 89% are singletons; the top ten hold about 2.1%. Samples were taken several times over chemoradiotherapy. This chain links TRBV5-4 with TRBJ2-1; perhaps TRBD1 as D (5 bases). The sequence was collected from a human donor with HPV-associated anogenital cancer. This specimen consisted of blood, obtained from a patient who underwent chemoradiotherapy. The CDR3 spells CASSSAQGLYNEQFF. CDR3 nucleotides: TGTGCCAGCAGCTCAGCCCAGGGCCTCTACAATGAGCAGTTCTTC. Full variable domain (rest looked up from reference TRBV5-4 and TRBJ2-1): ETGVTQSPTHLIKTRGQQVTLRCSSQSGHNTVSWYQQALGQGPQFIFQYYREEENGRGNFPPRFSGLQFPNYSSELNVNALELDDSALYLCASSSAQGLYNEQFFGPGTRLTVL.